This T cell receptor (beta chain) appears in the sequencing data of a study of blood T cell repertoires in COVID-19. As for the study in general: Both acute and convalescent COVID-19 samples were obtained from the United States, Italy and Spain. PBMCs, B-cell-depleted T cells, or T cells provided the cDNA or gDNA that made up the material.

In the authors' workflow: Cell counts per sample came from amplifying reference gene primers. Some clones are missing from TCRdb's copy, which holds only in-frame ones; the method was immunoSEQ multiplex PCR. The V and J calls and the clone size are those of that table, but D and trimming were determined from the DNA. This sample has approximately 97,000 clones, with almost 80% found just once. V dropped 2 bases and J dropped 2 bases, with 11 bases sitting between them. The V gene's germline CDR1 is MNHEY and CDR2 SVGEGT. This CDR3 comprises 15 residues. This clone was recorded a few times. Sequences were obtained from peripheral blood. This chain links TRBV6-2 or TRBV6-3 with TRBJ2-3; the D gene is possibly TRBD1 (5 bases). The clonotype comes from a man between 60 and 70 years old with active or convalescent COVID-19. Written as DNA, the CDR3 is TGTGCCAGCAGTTACCAGGGCCTCCTCACAGATACGCAGTATTTT. Translating gives CASSYQGLLTDTQYF.